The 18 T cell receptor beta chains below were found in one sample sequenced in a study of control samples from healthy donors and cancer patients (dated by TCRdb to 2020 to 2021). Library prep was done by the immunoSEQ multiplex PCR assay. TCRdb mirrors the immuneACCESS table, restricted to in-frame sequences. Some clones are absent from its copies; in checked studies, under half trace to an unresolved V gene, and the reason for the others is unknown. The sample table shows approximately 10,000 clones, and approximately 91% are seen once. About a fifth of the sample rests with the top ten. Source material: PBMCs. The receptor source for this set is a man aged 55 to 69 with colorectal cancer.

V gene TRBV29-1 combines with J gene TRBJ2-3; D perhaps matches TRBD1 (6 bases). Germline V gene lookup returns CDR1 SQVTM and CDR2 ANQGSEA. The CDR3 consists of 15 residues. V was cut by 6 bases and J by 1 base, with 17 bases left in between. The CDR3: CSVIFTGSGTDTQYF. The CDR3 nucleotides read TGCAGCGTAATATTCACAGGGAGCGGCACAGATACGCAGTATTTT.

CDR3 coding DNA: TGCGCCAGCAGCTCTGACAGAAAACTGTTTTTT. Amino acids: CASSSDRKLFF. V gene TRBV4-1 combines with J gene TRBJ1-4, with D possibly TRBD1 on 5 matching bases. V gave up 5 bases and J gave up 10 bases, with 8 bases separating them. The CDR3 is made up of 11 amino acids. Germline values: CDR1 MGHRA, CDR2 YSYEKL.

The CDR3, as DNA: TGTGCCAGCTGCGAGTCGTACAGGGGAAATTCACCCCTCCACTTT. Translating it yields CASCESYRGNSPLHF. The rearrangement uses TRBV16 and TRBJ1-6; the match to TRBD1 covers 7 bases. Germline CDR1 is KGHSY and CDR2 is FQNENV. Trimming at V came to 8 bases and at J to 7 bases, leaving 11 bases not matched to a gene. This CDR3 has 15 amino acids.

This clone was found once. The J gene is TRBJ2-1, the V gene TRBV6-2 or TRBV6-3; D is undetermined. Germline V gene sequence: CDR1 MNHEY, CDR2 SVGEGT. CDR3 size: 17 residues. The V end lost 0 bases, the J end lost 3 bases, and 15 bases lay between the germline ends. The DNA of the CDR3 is TGTGCCAGCAGTTACTCTCCGGTGGTGGGGATCTACAATGAGCAGTTCTTC. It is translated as CASSYSPVVGIYNEQFF.

CDR3 sequence reads: CASSPAVNNEQFF. Here the CDR3 DNA reads TGTGCCAGCTCACCCGCGGTAAACAATGAGCAGTTCTTC. The chain couples TRBV18 to TRBJ2-1; no firm D call. CDR1 is KGHSH and CDR2 is LQKENI in the germline V gene. This CDR3 contains 13 residues. Trimming removed 3 bases from V and 5 bases from J, with 8 bases in between.

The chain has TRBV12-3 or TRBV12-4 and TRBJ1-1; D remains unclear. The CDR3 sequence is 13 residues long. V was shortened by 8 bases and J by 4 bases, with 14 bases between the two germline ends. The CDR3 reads CASEISFGTEAFF. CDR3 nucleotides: TGTGCCAGCGAAATCTCTTTCGGCACTGAAGCTTTCTTT.

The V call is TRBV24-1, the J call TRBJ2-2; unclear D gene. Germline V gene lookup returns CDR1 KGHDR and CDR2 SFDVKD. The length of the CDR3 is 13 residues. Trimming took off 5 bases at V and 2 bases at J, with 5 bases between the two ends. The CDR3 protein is CATSVRNTGELFF. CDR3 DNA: TGTGCCACCAGTGTTCGCAACACCGGGGAGCTGTTTTTT.

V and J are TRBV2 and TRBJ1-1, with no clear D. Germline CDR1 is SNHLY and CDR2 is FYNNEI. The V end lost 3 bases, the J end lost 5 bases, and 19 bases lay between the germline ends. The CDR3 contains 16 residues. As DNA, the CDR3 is TGTGCCAGCAGTGACTGGCGTGACCGCCCTCGGACTGAAGCTTTCTTT. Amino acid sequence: CASSDWRDRPRTEAFF.

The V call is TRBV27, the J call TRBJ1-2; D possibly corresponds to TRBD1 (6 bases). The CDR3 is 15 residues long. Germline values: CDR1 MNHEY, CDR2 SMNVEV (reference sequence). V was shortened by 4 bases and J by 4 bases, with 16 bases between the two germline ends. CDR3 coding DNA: TGTGCCAGCAGTTCCACGCCAGGGGCCATCTATGGCTACACCTTC. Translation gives CASSSTPGAIYGYTF.

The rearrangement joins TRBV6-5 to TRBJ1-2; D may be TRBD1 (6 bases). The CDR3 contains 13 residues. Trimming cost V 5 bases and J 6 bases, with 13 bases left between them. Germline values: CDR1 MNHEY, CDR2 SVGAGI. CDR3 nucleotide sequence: TGTGCCAGCAGTCTTTACAGGGTTGATGGCTACACCTTC. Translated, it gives CASSLYRVDGYTF.

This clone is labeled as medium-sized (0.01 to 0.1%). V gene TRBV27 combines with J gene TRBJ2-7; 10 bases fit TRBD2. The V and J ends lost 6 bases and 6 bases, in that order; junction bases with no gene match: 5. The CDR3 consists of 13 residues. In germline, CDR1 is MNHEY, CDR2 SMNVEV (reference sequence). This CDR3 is CASSGTSEGEQYF. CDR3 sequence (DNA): TGTGCCAGCAGCGGGACTAGCGAGGGCGAGCAGTACTTC.

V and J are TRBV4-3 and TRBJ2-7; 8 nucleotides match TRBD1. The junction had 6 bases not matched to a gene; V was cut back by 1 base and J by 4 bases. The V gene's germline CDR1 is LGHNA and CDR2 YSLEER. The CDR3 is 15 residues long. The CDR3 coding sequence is TGCGCCAGCAGCCAAGGGCGACAGGGGTTTTACGAGCAGTACTTC. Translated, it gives CASSQGRQGFYEQYF.

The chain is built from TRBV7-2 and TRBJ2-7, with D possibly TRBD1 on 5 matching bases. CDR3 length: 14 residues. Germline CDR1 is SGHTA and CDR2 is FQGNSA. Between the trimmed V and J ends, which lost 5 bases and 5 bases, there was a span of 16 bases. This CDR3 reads CASSPRQPGHEQYF. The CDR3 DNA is TGTGCCAGCAGCCCCCGACAGCCTGGCCACGAGCAGTACTTC.

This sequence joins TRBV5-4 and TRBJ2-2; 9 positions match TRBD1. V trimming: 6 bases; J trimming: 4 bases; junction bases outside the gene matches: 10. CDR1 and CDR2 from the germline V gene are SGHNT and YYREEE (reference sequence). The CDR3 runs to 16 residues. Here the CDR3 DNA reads TGTGCCAGCACCAACGGCGGGACAGGGCGCACCGGGGAGCTGTTTTTT. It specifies CASTNGGTGRTGELFF.

In DNA form, the CDR3 reads TGTGCCAGTAGTATTTCGGTCTCGACAGGTTTTGAAGCTTTCTTT. It yields the protein CASSISVSTGFEAFF. The chain couples TRBV19 to TRBJ1-1; tentatively, D is TRBD1 (6 bases). This CDR3 has 15 amino acids. Germline CDR1 LNHDA, CDR2 SQIVND (reference sequence). The V gene lost 3 bases and the J gene lost 7 bases, with 18 bases spanning the gap.

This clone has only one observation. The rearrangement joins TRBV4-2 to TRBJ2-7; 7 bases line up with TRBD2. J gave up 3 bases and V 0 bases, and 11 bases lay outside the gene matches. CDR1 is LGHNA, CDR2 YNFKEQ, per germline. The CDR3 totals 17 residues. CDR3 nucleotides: TGTGCCAGCAGCCAAGATAAGTTTGGGTCTAGCGGCTACGAGCAGTACTTC. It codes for CASSQDKFGSSGYEQYF.

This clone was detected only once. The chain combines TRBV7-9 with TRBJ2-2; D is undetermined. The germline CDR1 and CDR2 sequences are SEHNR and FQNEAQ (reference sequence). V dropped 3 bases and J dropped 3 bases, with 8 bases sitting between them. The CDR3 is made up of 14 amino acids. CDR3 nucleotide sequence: TGTGCCAGCAGCTTTTCCGGAGACACCGGGGAGCTGTTTTTT. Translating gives CASSFSGDTGELFF. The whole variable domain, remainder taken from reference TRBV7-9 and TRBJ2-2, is DTGVSQNPRHKITKRGQNVTFRCDPISEHNRLYWYRQTLGQGPEFLTYFQNEAQLEKSRLLSDRFSAERPKGSFSTLEIQRTEQGDSAMYLCASSFSGDTGELFFGEGSRLTVL.

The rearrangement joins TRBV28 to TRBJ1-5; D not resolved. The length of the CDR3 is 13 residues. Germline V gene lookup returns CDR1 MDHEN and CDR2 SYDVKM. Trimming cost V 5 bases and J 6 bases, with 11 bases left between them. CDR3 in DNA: TGTGCCAGCAGTGGTATAGGACGTCAGCCCCAGCATTTT. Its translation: CASSGIGRQPQHF.